The 9 T cell receptor beta chains listed next were all sequenced from one sample in a study of T cell changes during pregnancy in multiple sclerosis. Profiling relied on immunoSEQ multiplex PCR, and the TCRdb table lists in-frame clones only, not all of them. This table has under 50,000 clones, around 93% appearing once. The sequencing here drew on CD4+ T cells from peripheral blood mononuclear cells, taken after pregnancy. These receptors were obtained from a female donor with multiple sclerosis, enrolled in a pregnancy study.

The rearrangement joins TRBV10-3 to TRBJ1-4; 10 nucleotides agree with TRBD1. V trimming: 7 bases; J trimming: 6 bases; junction bases outside the gene matches: 11. This CDR3 has 16 amino acids. Germline assignment: CDR1 ENHRY and CDR2 SYGVKD. The CDR3 sequence is CAIKSQTGTGDEKLFF. The DNA for the CDR3 is TGTGCCATCAAAAGTCAAACCGGGACAGGGGATGAAAAACTGTTTTTT.

This clone was found once. The V and J genes are TRBV6-5 and TRBJ1-2; D not resolved. V was trimmed by 6 bases and J by 5 bases, leaving 13 bases between them. This CDR3 is built from 13 residues. The germline CDR1 and CDR2 sequences are MNHEY and SVGAGI. Here the CDR3 reads CASSREGRYGYTF. DNA of the CDR3: TGTGCCAGCAGCAGAGAGGGCCGGTATGGCTACACCTTC.

The genes are TRBV27 and TRBJ1-4, with TRBD1 matching over 8 bases. Germline-derived CDR1 and CDR2 are MNHEY and SMNVEV (reference sequence). With V trimmed by 6 bases and J by 6 bases, 6 bases remained unmatched. The CDR3 consists of 14 residues. The CDR3 coding sequence is TGTGCCAGCAGAATGCAGGGGGCTTATGAAAAACTGTTTTTT. This codes for CASRMQGAYEKLFF.

The chain employs TRBV28 and TRBJ1-5, with D possibly TRBD1 on 6 matching bases. The V end lost 5 bases, the J end lost 4 bases, and 21 bases lay between the germline ends. CDR3 size: 17 residues. Per germline, CDR1 MDHEN and CDR2 SYDVKM. CDR3 loop: CASSTSEAGGANQPQHF. In DNA form, the CDR3 reads TGTGCCAGCAGTACGTCTGAGGCGGGGGGGGCGAATCAGCCCCAGCATTTT.

On this clone itself: Other DNA sequences in the same sample also yield this CDR3. The rearrangement uses TRBV5-1 and TRBJ1-5, with D perhaps TRBD1 (5 bases). The ends were cut back, 0 bases at V and 4 bases at J, with 5 bases in the middle. The CDR3 covers 13 residues. Germline V gives CDR1 SGHRS, CDR2 YFSETQ. Here the CDR3 DNA reads TGCGCCAGCAGCTTGGGACAGAATCAGCCCCAGCATTTT. It yields the protein CASSLGQNQPQHF.

The CDR3 DNA follows: TGTGCCAGCTCACCCGGGAAGCTCGGCGAGCAGTACTTC. Protein: CASSPGKLGEQYF. The chain combines TRBV18 with TRBJ2-7; the D gene is possibly TRBD2 (5 bases). The germline V gene has CDR1 KGHSH and CDR2 LQKENI. This CDR3 is built from 13 residues. Trimming stripped 3 bases from V and 6 bases from J, with 12 bases between.

The chain employs TRBV6-1 and TRBJ2-3; 7 bases agree with TRBD2. This CDR3 has 13 residues. V shed 5 bases and J 5 bases; nucleotides not matched to a gene: 4. Germline V gene lookup returns CDR1 MNHNS and CDR2 SASEGT. CDR3 in amino acids: CASSREAVDTQYF. The CDR3 DNA reads TGTGCCAGCAGTCGGGAGGCCGTAGATACGCAGTATTTT.

The rearrangement joins TRBV18 to TRBJ1-1; D perhaps matches TRBD1 (5 bases). The V gene lost 1 base and the J gene lost 11 bases, with 11 bases spanning the gap. This CDR3 contains 12 residues. From germline, CDR1 is KGHSH and CDR2 LQKENI. This CDR3 reads CASSPQQGEAFF. CDR3 in DNA: TGTGCCAGCTCACCACAGCAGGGTGAGGCTTTCTTT.

The chain has TRBV2 and TRBJ2-5; 7 positions agree with TRBD1. V dropped 7 bases and J dropped 1; count of bases not matched to a gene: 6. CDR3 size: 14 residues. The germline V gene has CDR1 SNHLY and CDR2 FYNNEI. CDR3 sequence reads: CASNAQGTQETQYF. The CDR3 DNA reads as TGTGCCAGCAACGCACAGGGGACCCAAGAGACCCAGTACTTC.